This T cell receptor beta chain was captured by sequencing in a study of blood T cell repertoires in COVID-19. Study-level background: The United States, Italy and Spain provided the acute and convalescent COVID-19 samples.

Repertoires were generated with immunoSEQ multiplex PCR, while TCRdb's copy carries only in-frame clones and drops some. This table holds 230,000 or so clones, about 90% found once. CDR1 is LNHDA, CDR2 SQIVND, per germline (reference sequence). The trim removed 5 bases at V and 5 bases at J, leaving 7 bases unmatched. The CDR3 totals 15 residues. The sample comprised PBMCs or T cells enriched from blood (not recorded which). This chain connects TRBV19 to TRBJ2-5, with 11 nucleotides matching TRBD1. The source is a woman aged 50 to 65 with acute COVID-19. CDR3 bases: TGTGCCAGTAGTGCAACCGGGACAGGGGGGGAGACCCAGTACTTC. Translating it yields CASSATGTGGETQYF.